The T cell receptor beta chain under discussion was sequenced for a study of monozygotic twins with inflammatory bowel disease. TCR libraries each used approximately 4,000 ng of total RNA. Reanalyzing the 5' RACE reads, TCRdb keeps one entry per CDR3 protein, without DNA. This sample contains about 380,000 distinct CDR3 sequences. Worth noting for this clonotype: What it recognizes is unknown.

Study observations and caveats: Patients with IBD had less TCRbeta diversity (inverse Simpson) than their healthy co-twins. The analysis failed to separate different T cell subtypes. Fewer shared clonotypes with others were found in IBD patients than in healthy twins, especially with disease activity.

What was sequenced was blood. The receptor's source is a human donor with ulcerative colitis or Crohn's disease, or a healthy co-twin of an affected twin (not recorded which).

The chain's CDR3 is CASTRDRARSDTQYF. The rearrangement links TRBV5-6 to TRBJ2-3; lacking DNA, the TRBD1 call made by TCRdb goes unchecked. CDR3 size: 15 residues. From germline, CDR1 is SGHDT and CDR2 YYEEEE.